One sample yielded the 20 T cell receptor beta chains listed below, sequenced in a study of cytomegalovirus exposure and HLA in healthy donors. The PCR was carried out with 60 Vbeta primers and 13 Jbeta primers. Here immunoSEQ multiplex PCR was the method, and the copy in TCRdb shows in-frame clones only, minus some. The sample records some 140,000 clones, roughly three quarters being singletons. Sequenced material: PBMCs. The receptors were gathered from a female donor in good health and CMV-seronegative.

This clone was counted a few times. The chain links TRBV7-9 to TRBJ1-2; no firm D call. The V end lost 5 bases, the J end lost 1 base, and 8 bases lay between the germline ends. From germline, CDR1 is SEHNR and CDR2 FQNEAQ (reference sequence). This CDR3 is built from 13 residues. DNA of the CDR3: TGTGCCAGCAGCAAAGGGAGTAACTATGGCTACACCTTC. Translated: CASSKGSNYGYTF.

The chain combines TRBV18 with TRBJ1-1, with 7 bases aligning to TRBD1. Germline assignment: CDR1 KGHSH and CDR2 LQKENI. CDR3 size: 15 residues. V lost 0 bases to trimming and J lost 3 bases; unmatched junction nucleotides: 4. CDR3 protein: CASSPPGQPDTEAFF. Written as DNA, the CDR3 is TGTGCCAGCTCACCACCGGGACAGCCAGACACTGAAGCTTTCTTT.

The chain carries TRBV28 and TRBJ1-2; 8 bases are shared with TRBD1. V was clipped by 5 bases and J by 3 bases; unmatched bases: 2. The CDR3 runs to 13 residues. CDR1 and CDR2 (germline): MDHEN, SYDVKM. This CDR3 reads CASSEQGDYGYTF. The DNA of the CDR3 is TGTGCCAGCAGTGAACAGGGGGACTATGGCTACACCTTC.

The rearrangement links TRBV29-1 to TRBJ1-2; 8 bases are a match to TRBD1. V shed 3 bases and J 8 bases; nucleotides not matched to a gene: 8. The CDR3 spans 13 residues. From germline, CDR1 is SQVTM and CDR2 ANQGSEA. The CDR3 nucleotides are TGCAGCGTTGATCCAGGGGGCGCGGGGGGCTACACCTTC. This sequence encodes CSVDPGGAGGYTF.

This clone occurred once. The V and J genes are TRBV5-4 and TRBJ2-1; 9 positions match TRBD2. The V gene's germline CDR1 is SGHNT and CDR2 YYREEE (reference sequence). After removal of 0 bases from V and 15 bases from J, the junction contained 7 bases not matched to a gene. This CDR3 has 13 amino acids. The CDR3 sequence is CASSLGGLAGWFF. The CDR3 DNA reads as TGTGCCAGCAGCTTGGGGGGGCTAGCGGGGTGGTTCTTC.

CDR3 DNA: TGTGCCAGCAGCCCCCAGGGGGCGAGGATCTACGAGCAGTACTTC. It codes for CASSPQGARIYEQYF. V usage is TRBV7-2 and J usage is TRBJ2-5, with 8 bases fitting TRBD1. The J call may be faulty, since TRBJ2-7 better matches the DNA end. From germline, CDR1 is SGHTA and CDR2 FQGNSA. The CDR3 extends over 15 amino acids.

V gene TRBV7-9 combines with J gene TRBJ1-1; D call uncertain. V lost 5 bases and J lost 1, with 11 bases in between. Germline loops: CDR1 SEHNR, CDR2 FQNEAQ (reference sequence). The CDR3 consists of 14 residues. DNA for the CDR3: TGTGCCAGCAGCCCCCCCTCAGGGAACACTGAAGCTTTCTTT. Its protein product is CASSPPSGNTEAFF. Filled out from reference TRBV7-9 and TRBJ1-1, the complete variable domain reads DTGVSQNPRHKITKRGQNVTFRCDPISEHNRLYWYRQTLGQGPEFLTYFQNEAQLEKSRLLSDRFSAERPKGSFSTLEIQRTEQGDSAMYLCASSPPSGNTEAFFGQGTRLTVV.

This clone was counted only a few times. The chain links TRBV7-2 to TRBJ2-5; maybe TRBD2 (6 bases). Trimming removed 6 bases at V and 5 bases at J, with 7 bases between. Germline lookup yields CDR1 SGHTA and CDR2 FQGNSA. The CDR3 spans 11 residues. CDR3 loop: CASREGETQYF. The CDR3 DNA reads TGTGCCAGCAGGGAGGGTGAGACCCAGTACTTC.

The rearrangement joins TRBV9 to TRBJ2-7; the D gene is possibly TRBD2 (6 bases). V was clipped by 4 bases and J by 2 bases, with 10 bases between them. Germline CDR1 reads SGDLS; CDR2 reads YYNGEE. The CDR3 is made up of 13 amino acids. The CDR3 sequence is CASSWGETYEQYF. The CDR3 coding sequence is TGTGCCAGCAGCTGGGGGGAAACCTACGAGCAGTACTTC.

The chain is built from TRBV7-5 and TRBJ2-7; the DNA was not compared with TRBD2, the D call given in the table. TRBV7-5 is a pseudogene. The CDR3 has 18 amino acids. CDR3 sequence (DNA): TGTGTCAGAAGCTTAGCGAATCGGGGGAACAGGTCCTACTACGAGCAGTACTTC. Its protein is CVRSLANRGNRSYYEQYF.

The chain combines TRBV2 with TRBJ1-5; 12 positions agree with TRBD1. Germline lookup yields CDR1 SNHLY and CDR2 FYNNEI. The ends lost 3 bases at V and 7 bases at J; junction bases unmatched: 13. CDR3 length equals 18 residues. The CDR3: CASSEDRPGTGGGQPQHF. CDR3 coding DNA: TGTGCCAGCAGTGAGGACCGTCCCGGGACAGGGGGCGGGCAGCCCCAGCATTTT.

This clone has more than one count but fewer than ten. The sample holds other DNA sequences that translate to the same CDR3. This chain links TRBV5-1 with TRBJ2-3; possibly TRBD2 for D (6 bases). Per the germline V gene, CDR1 is SGHRS and CDR2 is YFSETQ. The CDR3 sequence is 14 residues long. Deletions cut 0 bases from V and 1 base from J, with 6 bases between. CDR3 DNA: TGCGCCAGCAGCTTGGGCGGGGGCACAGATACGCAGTATTTT. Its protein product is CASSLGGGTDTQYF.

This clone was counted a few times. The V gene is TRBV5-1, the J gene TRBJ2-2, with TRBD1 as a possible D gene (6 bases). This CDR3 is 16 amino acids long. CDR1 is SGHRS, CDR2 YFSETQ, per germline. V was pared by 0 bases and J by 3 bases, with 12 bases between. CDR3 nucleotides: TGCGCCAGCAGCTTGGCCCCGCCAGGGGACACCGGGGAGCTGTTTTTT. Protein: CASSLAPPGDTGELFF.

The V gene is TRBV7-2, the J gene TRBJ1-4; 12 positions match TRBD1. After removal of 5 bases from V and 7 bases from J, the junction contained 17 bases not matched to a gene. Looked up from germline, CDR1 is SGHTA and CDR2 is FQGNSA. The CDR3 is made up of 19 amino acids. The CDR3 reads CASSLRIGTGGGGSEKLFF. CDR3 nucleotide sequence: TGTGCCAGCAGCCTTAGGATCGGGACAGGGGGCGGAGGGAGTGAAAAACTGTTTTTT.

The chain employs TRBV6-6 and TRBJ1-2; TRBD1 matches 7 bases. V trimming: 6 bases; J trimming: 4 bases; junction bases outside the gene matches: 5. CDR1 is MNHNY, CDR2 SVGAGI, per germline (reference sequence). The CDR3 length is 13 residues. CDR3 sequence reads: CASRPGGSYGYTF. DNA for the CDR3: TGTGCCAGCAGGCCAGGGGGTTCCTATGGCTACACCTTC.

This chain joins TRBV5-1 and TRBJ1-4; a weak D match, TRBD1 (6 bases). V dropped 4 bases and J dropped 8 bases, with 12 bases sitting between them. Germline CDR1 and CDR2: SGHRS and YFSETQ. The CDR3 loop spans 13 amino acids. The CDR3 loop reads CASSTLTGEKLFF. The CDR3 DNA reads TGCGCCAGCAGCACCCTGACAGGAGAAAAACTGTTTTTT.

V and J are TRBV4-1 and TRBJ2-3; 10 positions match TRBD2. CDR3 length: 16 residues. V lost 4 bases, J lost 6 bases, and 10 bases stayed unmatched. Germline V lookup: CDR1 MGHRA, CDR2 YSYEKL. CDR3 protein: CASSRASGSRGDTQYF. The CDR3 DNA is TGCGCCAGCAGCCGCGCTAGCGGGAGTAGGGGGGATACGCAGTATTTT.

The chain uses TRBV29-1 and TRBJ1-4, with TRBD1 matching 9 bases. The germline gives CDR1 SQVTM, CDR2 ANQGSEA. This CDR3 has 14 amino acids. V shed 7 bases and J 7 bases; nucleotides not matched to a gene: 10. The CDR3 protein is CSGSGGTGSEKLFF. The CDR3 DNA is TGCAGCGGGAGCGGCGGGACAGGGTCTGAAAAACTGTTTTTT.

This clone was recorded once. The chain employs TRBV18 and TRBJ1-1, with 11 bases fitting TRBD1. The CDR3 runs 17 residues. Per germline, CDR1 KGHSH and CDR2 LQKENI. The V and J ends lost 6 bases and 0 bases, in that order; junction bases with no gene match: 9. The CDR3 DNA reads as TGTGCCAGCTCCCCCAGGACAGGGGGCCTGGTGAACACTGAAGCTTTCTTT. This codes for CASSPRTGGLVNTEAFF.

This chain connects TRBV2 to TRBJ1-1; 7 nucleotides align to TRBD1. Germline loops: CDR1 SNHLY, CDR2 FYNNEI. The CDR3 covers 13 residues. V shed 7 bases, J shed 1 base, and the junction held 3 bases outside the gene matches. CDR3 DNA: TGTGCCAGCAAGAGGGGGCAGAACACTGAAGCTTTCTTT. As protein: CASKRGQNTEAFF. The variable domain in full, with the rest retrieved from reference TRBV2 and TRBJ1-1, is EPEVTQTPSHQVTQMGQEVILRCVPISNHLYFYWYRQILGQKVEFLVSFYNNEISEKSEIFDDQFSVERPDGSNFTLKIRSTKLEDSAMYFCASKRGQNTEAFFGQGTRLTVV.